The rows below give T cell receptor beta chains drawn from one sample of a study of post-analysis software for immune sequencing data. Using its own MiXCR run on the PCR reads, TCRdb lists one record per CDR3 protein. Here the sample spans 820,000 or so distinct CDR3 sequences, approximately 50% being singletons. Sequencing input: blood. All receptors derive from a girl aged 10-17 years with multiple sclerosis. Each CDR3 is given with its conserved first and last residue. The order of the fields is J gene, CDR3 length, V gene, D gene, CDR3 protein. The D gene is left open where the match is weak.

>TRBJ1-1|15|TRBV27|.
CASSSILGTDKAGFF
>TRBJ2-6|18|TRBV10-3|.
CATGKAHIRNSGANVLTF
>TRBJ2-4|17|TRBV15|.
CATRTWEQDLAKNIQYF
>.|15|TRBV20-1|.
CSAKAGTPVFNEQYF
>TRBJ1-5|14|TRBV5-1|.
CASSLDEGSQPQHF
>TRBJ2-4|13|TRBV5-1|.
CASSLDLGNIQYF
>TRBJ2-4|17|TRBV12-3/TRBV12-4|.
CASRNAGYPLAKNIQYF
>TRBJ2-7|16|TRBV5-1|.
CASRLDRVVSSYEQYF
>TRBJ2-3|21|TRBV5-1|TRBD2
CASSLGAGSGTTSYGADTQYF
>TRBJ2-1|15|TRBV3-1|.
CASSQGLAESNEQFF
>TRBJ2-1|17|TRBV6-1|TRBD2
CASSEGLAGNPYNEQFF
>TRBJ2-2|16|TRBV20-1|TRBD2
CSANALAGRNTGELFF
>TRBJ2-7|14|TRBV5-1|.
CASSFEGKPYEQYF
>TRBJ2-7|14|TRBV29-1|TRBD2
CSVDGGSGSYEQYF